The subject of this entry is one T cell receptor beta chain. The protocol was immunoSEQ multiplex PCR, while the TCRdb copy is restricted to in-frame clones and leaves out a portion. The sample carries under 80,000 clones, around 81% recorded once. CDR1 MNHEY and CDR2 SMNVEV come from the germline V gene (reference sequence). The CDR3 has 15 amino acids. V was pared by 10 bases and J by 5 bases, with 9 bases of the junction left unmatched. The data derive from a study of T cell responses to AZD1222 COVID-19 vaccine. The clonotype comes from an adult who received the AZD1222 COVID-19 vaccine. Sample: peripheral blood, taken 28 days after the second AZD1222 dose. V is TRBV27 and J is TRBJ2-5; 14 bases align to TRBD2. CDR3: CATQGLAGVGETQYF. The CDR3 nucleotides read TGTGCCACCCAGGGACTAGCGGGAGTTGGGGAGACCCAGTACTTC.